Listed below are T cell receptor beta chains from one sample, sequenced in a study of blood T cell repertoires in COVID-19. Produced via immunoSEQ multiplex PCR; TCRdb's table is partial and in-frame only. The sample shows under 300,000 clones, around 86% of them seen only once. What was sequenced was PBMCs or T cells enriched from blood (not recorded which). The receptors here all came from a woman in her thirties or forties who had recovered from COVID-19. Each CDR3 is given with its conserved first and last residue. D genes are given only for firm matches. Clone size is not always given. Where it is, it says once, few, many or a class for expanded clones.

j_call,d_call,v_call,clone_size,cdr3_nt,cdr3_aa
TRBJ2-5,TRBD1,TRBV9,-,TGTGCCAGCAGCACCCTAGACAGGGGAGTCCAGTACTTC,CASSTLDRGVQYF
TRBJ1-1,-,TRBV29-1,-,TGCAGCGTTGAAGTATATCGGTCTGCGAACACTGAAGCTTTCTTT,CSVEVYRSANTEAFF
TRBJ1-1,TRBD1,TRBV6-5,-,TGTGCCAGCAGATTAACGGGACAGCTTAACACTGAAGCTTTCTTT,CASRLTGQLNTEAFF
TRBJ2-2,-,TRBV5-1,-,TGCGCCAGCCGACAGGAGACAAACACCGGGGAGCTGTTTTTT,CASRQETNTGELFF
TRBJ1-2,-,TRBV28,-,TGTGCCAGCAGTTTACGGAGTGGCTACACCTTC,CASSLRSGYTF
TRBJ2-5,TRBD2,TRBV18,-,TGTGCCAGCTCACCAGGGAGGGTCCAAGAGACCCAGTACTTC,CASSPGRVQETQYF
TRBJ2-6,TRBD1,TRBV18,-,TGTGCCAGCTCCACCGGGACAGGGTATGGGGCCAACGTCCTGACTTTC,CASSTGTGYGANVLTF
TRBJ1-1,-,TRBV6-5,-,TGTGCCAGCAGTTACTACGGGGGGATGAACACTGAAGCTTTCTTT,CASSYYGGMNTEAFF
TRBJ2-7,-,TRBV7-6,-,TGTGCCAGCAGCTTCGACGTGGACACACTCCACGAGCAGTACTTC,CASSFDVDTLHEQYF
TRBJ1-2,TRBD1,TRBV5-4,-,TGTGCCAGCAGCTTCCGGGACAGGGGATCCTTAGGCTACACCTTC,CASSFRDRGSLGYTF
TRBJ2-3,-,TRBV3-1/TRBV3-2,-,TGTGCCAGCAGCCAAGGGGGAGTCGGGGGAGGCCTAGCGCCAGATACGCAGTATTTT,CASSQGGVGGGLAPDTQYF
TRBJ2-7,-,TRBV9,-,TGTGCCAGCAGCGTAGGACCTCAAGGAGGCGAGCAGTACTTC,CASSVGPQGGEQYF
TRBJ1-2,TRBD1,TRBV5-1,-,TGCGCCAGCAGCTTGGGAACAGGGGTTGTTGGCTATGGCTACACCTTC,CASSLGTGVVGYGYTF
TRBJ2-5,-,TRBV18,-,TGTGCCAGCTCACTGGCCTCGAACCTGGAGACCCAGTACTTC,CASSLASNLETQYF
TRBJ1-1,-,TRBV5-1,-,TGCGCCAGCAGCTTCTCAGGGGAGGGCACTGAAGCTTTCTTT,CASSFSGEGTEAFF
TRBJ2-2,TRBD2,TRBV7-2,-,TGTGCCAGCAGCTTAAGACTAGCGGGGACCGGGGAGCTGTTTTTT,CASSLRLAGTGELFF
TRBJ2-7,-,TRBV21-1,-,TGTGCCAGCAGCAAAATTCTAAGACAGGGGACCTACGAGCAGTACTTC,CASSKILRQGTYEQYF
TRBJ2-5,TRBD1,TRBV2,-,TGTGCCAGCAGTGAAAGGTTACGACAGGGAGAGACCCAGTACTTC,CASSERLRQGETQYF
TRBJ2-1,TRBD2,TRBV7-8,-,TGTGCCAGCAGCTTAGCACTAGCGGACTCCTACAATGAGCAGTTCTTC,CASSLALADSYNEQFF
TRBJ1-1,-,TRBV6-2/TRBV6-3,-,TGTGCCAGCAGTCGGACAGACGTAACTGAAGCTTTCTTT,CASSRTDVTEAFF
TRBJ1-1,-,TRBV27,-,TGTGCCAGCAGTTTATCCCCCCAGGGCCCTAACACTGAAGCTTTCTTT,CASSLSPQGPNTEAFF
TRBJ2-7,-,TRBV9,-,TGTGCCAGCAGCTTCTCGACAAAGTCCTACGAGCAGTACTTC,CASSFSTKSYEQYF
TRBJ1-6,-,TRBV19,-,TGTGCCAGTAACCCAGACAGAAATTCACCCCTCCACTTT,CASNPDRNSPLHF
TRBJ2-2,-,TRBV9,-,TGTGCCAGCAGCGTAGGCGGATTGCGGGCCACCGGGGAGCTGTTTTTT,CASSVGGLRATGELFF
TRBJ1-5,TRBD1,TRBV29-1,-,TGCAGCGCAGACAGACGGGACAGTGAAAATAGCAATCAGCCCCAGCATTTT,CSADRRDSENSNQPQHF
TRBJ1-2,TRBD1,TRBV6-5,-,TGTGCCAGCAGGGTTCTGGACAGGAATGGCTACACCTTC,CASRVLDRNGYTF
TRBJ1-1,TRBD1,TRBV7-9,-,TGTGCCAGCAGCCGGTTCCAGGGGGACACTGAAGCTTTCTTT,CASSRFQGDTEAFF
TRBJ1-2,TRBD1,TRBV5-4,-,TGTGCCAGCAGCGCCGCTGGACAGGGGGCCTATGGCTACACCTTC,CASSAAGQGAYGYTF
TRBJ1-5,-,TRBV6-5,-,TGTGCCAGCAGTTACTCGGTGGGAGGGCCCCAGCATTTT,CASSYSVGGPQHF
TRBJ1-2,-,TRBV4-1,many,TGCGCCAGCAGCCAAGTCGGGGGGGCTAACTATGGCTACACCTTC,CASSQVGGANYGYTF
TRBJ2-3,TRBD1,TRBV5-1,-,TGCGCCAGCAGCGCAGGGGACAGTTGGGCGGCGGATACGCAGTATTTT,CASSAGDSWAADTQYF
TRBJ2-3,TRBD2,TRBV9,-,TGTGCCAGCAGCGTCCCTAGCGGGGGACCCACAGATACGCAGTATTTT,CASSVPSGGPTDTQYF
TRBJ2-3,TRBD1,TRBV3-1/TRBV3-2,-,TGTGCCAGCAGCCCTAGGGGGACAGGGGTTGGTACGCAGTATTTT,CASSPRGTGVGTQYF
TRBJ1-2,-,TRBV27,many,TGTGCCAGCAGTTTAAGGGGGGGGGCGGATGGCTACACCTTC,CASSLRGGADGYTF
TRBJ2-5,TRBD2,TRBV5-1,-,TGCGCCAGCAGCTTGAGCGGGGGGGGCTTCGAAGAGACCCAGTACTTC,CASSLSGGGFEETQYF
TRBJ2-4,TRBD2,TRBV18,-,TGTGCCAGCTCACCGCCGGCTAGCGGGACGACCAAAAACATTCAGTACTTC,CASSPPASGTTKNIQYF
TRBJ2-1,-,TRBV5-4,-,TGTGCCAGCAGCCAGGGGGGTAATCGGGAAAATGAGCAGTTCTTC,CASSQGGNRENEQFF
TRBJ1-1,-,TRBV7-9,-,TGTGCCAGCAGCTCACCGGGGAACACTGAAGCTTTCTTT,CASSSPGNTEAFF
TRBJ2-1,TRBD2,TRBV18,-,TGTGCCACCGAGACTAGCGAATACAATGAGCAGTTCTTC,CATETSEYNEQFF
TRBJ1-1,TRBD1,TRBV19,-,TGTGCCAGTAGTGACCGACAGGGAGTAAAGACTGAAGCTTTCTTT,CASSDRQGVKTEAFF
TRBJ1-2,TRBD1,TRBV5-6,once,TGTGCCAGCAGCTCCACCGGGACAGGGAAGTCCCGTAGGTATGGCTACACCTTC,CASSSTGTGKSRRYGYTF
TRBJ2-7,TRBD2,TRBV7-2,-,TGTGCCAGCAGCTTAGCAGGTCTAGCGGGAGTCTACGAGCAGTACTTC,CASSLAGLAGVYEQYF
TRBJ1-1,TRBD1,TRBV4-3,-,TGCGCCAGCAGCCAGGACGACAGGGTTGGGACTGAAGCTTTCTTT,CASSQDDRVGTEAFF
TRBJ1-2,-,TRBV5-6,-,TGTGCCAGTTTCTTCCAGGGTTCGTATGGCTACACCTTC,CASFFQGSYGYTF
TRBJ2-2,-,TRBV30,-,TGTGCCTGGAGAAGGGGGACGGTTGCCGGGGAGCTGTTTTTT,CAWRRGTVAGELFF
TRBJ1-4,-,TRBV30,-,TGTGCCTGGAGTGACAGACCTTATGAAAAACTGTTTTTT,CAWSDRPYEKLFF
TRBJ1-5,TRBD1,TRBV7-7,-,TGTGCTAGCAGCTTCATTACCGGGACAGGAATAGACCAGCCCCAGCATTTT,CASSFITGTGIDQPQHF